The 22 T cell receptor beta chains in this list originate from one sample, sequenced in a study of identical twins. Each CDR3 protein gets one entry after TCRdb re-called the 5' RACE reads with MiXCR. The sample has 400,000 or so distinct CDR3 sequences; roughly 9% are singletons. Sequencing input: naive T cells sorted from blood. These receptors came from a woman in her fifties or sixties in good health.

The chain carries TRBV27 and TRBJ2-1; 7 nucleotides align to TRBD1. Germline V CDR1 and CDR2: MNHEY, SMNVEV (reference sequence). The V segment lost 3 bases and the J segment 6 bases; nucleotides outside the gene matches: 11. CDR3 length: 16 residues. This chain's CDR3 is CASSFLGTATSNEQFF. CDR3 nucleotides: TGTGCCAGCAGTTTCCTCGGGACAGCGACCAGCAATGAGCAGTTCTTC.

There are many counts of this clonotype. The V and J genes are TRBV20-1 and TRBJ2-7; 9 nucleotides match TRBD1. The CDR3 contains 15 residues. The V gene's germline CDR1 is DFQATT and CDR2 SNEGSKA (reference sequence). Losses at the gene ends were 5 bases for V and 3 bases for J; bases not matched to a gene: 11. The CDR3 spells CSAYDPRDRVYEQYF. In nucleotides, the CDR3 is TGCAGTGCTTACGACCCTAGGGACAGGGTCTACGAGCAGTACTTC.

The V call is TRBV6-5, the J call TRBJ2-1; the match to TRBD2 covers 8 bases. CDR1 and CDR2 from the germline V gene are MNHEY and SVGAGI. The junction had 14 bases not matched to a gene; V was cut back by 5 bases and J by 8 bases. There are 16 residues in the CDR3. CDR3 nucleotide sequence: TGTGCCAGCAGTCCCGGCTATTCGGGAGGGACCTATGAGCAGTTCTTC. Residues: CASSPGYSGGTYEQFF.

This chain links TRBV25-1 with TRBJ1-2; TRBD1 matches 8 bases. Trimming removed 2 bases from V and 8 bases from J; junction bases left unmatched: 4. The CDR3 has 13 residues. CDR1 and CDR2 (germline): MGHDK, SYGVNS. CDR3: CASSEGQGNGYTF. CDR3 bases: TGTGCCAGCAGTGAAGGACAGGGAAACGGCTACACCTTC.

This sequence joins TRBV3-1 and TRBJ2-1, with D possibly matching TRBD1 (6 bases). Per the germline V gene, CDR1 is LGHDT and CDR2 is YNNKEL (reference sequence). The CDR3 has 16 amino acids. V was clipped by 4 bases and J by 8 bases, with 21 bases between them. CDR3 sequence reads: CASSPAPVTGHDEQFF. The CDR3 nucleotides are TGTGCCAGCAGCCCCGCCCCAGTTACAGGGCACGATGAGCAGTTCTTC.

Many counts were recorded for this clonotype. The CDR3 sequence: CASSLEGRETQYF. For the CDR3, the DNA is TGCGCCAGCAGCTTGGAGGGGCGAGAGACCCAGTACTTC. The chain couples TRBV5-1 to TRBJ2-5; perhaps TRBD1 as D (5 bases). The germline gives CDR1 SGHRS, CDR2 YFSETQ. This CDR3 has 13 residues. V was pared by 0 bases and J by 4 bases, with 7 bases between.

The chain couples TRBV6-5 to TRBJ1-2, with 7 bases lining up with TRBD1. V was pared by 5 bases and J by 6 bases, with 18 bases of the junction left unmatched. The germline gives CDR1 MNHEY, CDR2 SVGAGI. This CDR3 has 17 amino acids. The CDR3 loop is CASSHWGTEGVRDGYTF. The CDR3 region has the DNA TGTGCCAGCAGTCACTGGGGGACAGAAGGGGTCCGCGATGGCTACACCTTC.

In its sample, this clonotype was seen a few times. The chain links TRBV30 to TRBJ2-3; D is unresolved. V was clipped by 5 bases and J by 2 bases, with 17 bases between them. The germline V gene has CDR1 GTSNPN and CDR2 SVGIG (reference sequence). The CDR3 contains 15 residues. The CDR3 nucleotides are TGTGCCTGGGCTATTCGCAGATTCTACACAGATACGCAGTATTTT. This gives the protein CAWAIRRFYTDTQYF.

This sequence joins TRBV5-5 and TRBJ2-1; either TRBD1 or TRBD2 may fit D (5 bases each). CDR1 SGHKS and CDR2 YYEKEE come from the germline V gene (reference sequence). V lost 4 bases, J lost 7 bases, and 15 bases lay in between. The CDR3 runs 14 residues. The CDR3 region is CASSPPGPRNEQFF. The CDR3 DNA sequence: TGTGCCAGCAGCCCCCCGGGACCAAGGAATGAGCAGTTCTTC.

This clonotype occurred a few times. This chain links TRBV24-1 with TRBJ2-3; no definite D call. The CDR3 consists of 14 residues. V lost 0 bases, J lost 3 bases, and 6 bases lay in between. Germline values: CDR1 KGHDR, CDR2 SFDVKD. The chain's CDR3 is CATSDLQLTDTQYF. DNA for the CDR3: TGTGCCACCAGTGATTTGCAGTTGACAGATACGCAGTATTTT.

This clonotype was recorded many times. The rearrangement links TRBV28 to TRBJ1-6; the match to TRBD1 covers 9 bases. V shed 2 bases and J 10 bases; nucleotides not matched to a gene: 9. This CDR3 has 16 residues. Germline lookup yields CDR1 MDHEN and CDR2 SYDVKM. The CDR3 DNA reads TGTGCCAGCAGTTTACCCTTCGGACAGGGGAGCTCACCCCTCCACTTT. Encoded protein: CASSLPFGQGSSPLHF. The whole variable domain, remainder taken from reference TRBV28 and TRBJ1-6, is DVKVTQSSRYLVKRTGEKVFLECVQDMDHENMFWYRQDPGLGLRLIYFSYDVKMKEKGDIPEGYSVSREKKERFSLILESASTNQTSMYLCASSLPFGQGSSPLHFGNGTRLTVT.

This clonotype was seen only a few times. V gene TRBV20-1 combines with J gene TRBJ2-5; the D gene could be TRBD1 or TRBD2 (5 bases each). V dropped 6 bases and J dropped 7 bases, with 27 bases sitting between them. Germline V CDR1 and CDR2: DFQATT, SNEGSKA (reference sequence). The CDR3 is 16 amino acids. The CDR3 sequence is CSAPLNLLLNGGTQYF. The DNA for the CDR3 is TGCAGTGCACCTCTCAATCTCCTCTTGAATGGGGGGACCCAGTACTTC.

The chain couples TRBV2 to TRBJ2-7; D unresolved. CDR3 length: 14 amino acids. V was shortened by 6 bases and J by 1 base, with 13 bases between the two germline ends. Germline-derived CDR1 and CDR2 are SNHLY and FYNNEI. CDR3 sequence: CASSPNRDSYEQYF. Written as DNA, the CDR3 is TGTGCCAGCAGCCCGAATAGGGATTCCTACGAGCAGTACTTC.

There are a few counts of this clonotype. V usage is TRBV29-1 and J usage is TRBJ1-4; perhaps TRBD1 as D (5 bases). The length of the CDR3 is 15 residues. With 4 bases removed from V and 8 bases from J, the gap between germline ends came to 20 bases. The germline V gene has CDR1 SQVTM and CDR2 ANQGSEA. CDR3 loop: CSVGFTGGRGEKLFF. CDR3 DNA sequence: TGCAGCGTTGGGTTTACAGGAGGTAGAGGGGAAAAACTGTTTTTT.

This clonotype has only a few counts. The chain combines TRBV10-3 with TRBJ2-3; the D gene is possibly TRBD1 (5 bases). The CDR3 sequence is 15 residues long. The ends were cut back, 4 bases at V and 1 base at J, with 12 bases in the middle. Per germline, CDR1 ENHRY and CDR2 SYGVKD. CDR3 protein: CAISVLKGGTDTQYF. Written as DNA, the CDR3 is TGTGCCATCAGTGTGCTAAAAGGGGGCACAGATACGCAGTATTTT.

This clonotype was observed a handful of times. This rearrangement joins TRBV3-1 to TRBJ1-2; possible D gene TRBD1, 6 bases. Between the trimmed V and J ends, which lost 1 base and 7 bases, there was a span of 13 bases. Germline V gene data show CDR1 as LGHDT and CDR2 as YNNKEL (reference sequence). The CDR3 length is 14 residues. The CDR3 DNA is TGTGCCAGCAGCCAAGGGGGGCAGGGTCGTGGCTACACCTTC. As protein: CASSQGGQGRGYTF.

There are a few counts of this clonotype. The V call is TRBV12-5, the J call TRBJ2-2; 8 positions agree with TRBD2. The CDR3 covers 17 residues. Trimming at V came to 6 bases and at J to 3 bases, leaving 12 bases not matched to a gene. The germline V gene has CDR1 LGHNT and CDR2 FRNRAP. The CDR3 bases are TGTGCTAGTGGCTTCACAGCGGGAGAGGACGACACCGGGGAGCTGTTTTTT. Protein: CASGFTAGEDDTGELFF.

The V call is TRBV12-5, the J call TRBJ2-7; the D is unclear. The CDR3 is made up of 11 amino acids. Germline V gene lookup returns CDR1 LGHNT and CDR2 FRNRAP. Trimming removed 2 bases from V and 4 bases from J, with 3 bases in between. CDR3 sequence: CASGLLYEQYF. The CDR3 DNA sequence: TGTGCTAGTGGTTTGCTGTACGAGCAGTACTTC.

This clonotype was counted only a few times. The CDR3 DNA reads as TGTGCCAGCAGCCAGACCGGGACAAAGTACGAGGAGCAGTACTTC. Translating it yields CASSQTGTKYEEQYF. V gene TRBV4-2 combines with J gene TRBJ2-7; D is perhaps TRBD1 (6 bases). CDR3 length: 15 amino acids. The germline CDR1 and CDR2 sequences are LGHNA and YNFKEQ. Trimming removed 3 bases from V and 7 bases from J, with 19 bases in between.

The chain is built from TRBV27 and TRBJ1-1; tentatively, D is TRBD1 (5 bases). The germline V gene encodes CDR1 MNHEY and CDR2 SMNVEV (reference sequence). V dropped 6 bases and J dropped 0 bases, with 11 bases sitting between them. This CDR3 spans 14 amino acids. The CDR3 DNA is TGTGCCAGCAGGGGGGTTTTCATGAACACTGAAGCTTTCTTT. Protein product: CASRGVFMNTEAFF.

The gene calls are TRBV9 and TRBJ2-2; D is perhaps TRBD2 (6 bases). CDR1 and CDR2 (germline): SGDLS, YYNGEE. This CDR3 has 15 amino acids. V was cut by 5 bases and J by 5 bases, with 16 bases left in between. The CDR3 DNA reads as TGTGCCAGCAGTGAAAGACTAGTGATGACCGGGGAGCTGTTTTTT. Amino acids: CASSERLVMTGELFF.

This clonotype came up many times. The V call is TRBV11-2, the J call TRBJ1-1, with 7 bases matching TRBD1. V lost 5 bases and J lost 1; bases outside the gene matches: 4. Per the germline V gene, CDR1 is SGHAT and CDR2 is FQNNGV. There are 14 residues in the CDR3. The CDR3 protein is CASSEGAPNTEAFF. The DNA of the CDR3 is TGTGCCAGCAGCGAGGGGGCTCCGAACACTGAAGCTTTCTTT.